The 29 T cell receptor beta chains in this list originate from one sample, sequenced in a study of CD8 T cells in Susac syndrome. RNA, at roughly 0.45 to 1 ug, was reverse transcribed with random hexamers. TCRdb itself ran the immunoSEQ multiplex PCR reads through MiXCR, one entry per CDR3 protein. Seen here are about 150,000 distinct CDR3 sequences, about 95% observed once, and the top ten hold 0.15% to 0.2%. The sample was CD4+ T cells from PBMCs. The source of these receptors is a human donor with Susac syndrome.

The chain carries TRBV7-8 and TRBJ2-1; D may correspond to TRBD1 or TRBD2 (5 bases each). CDR1 is SGHVS and CDR2 is FQNEAQ in the germline V gene. V was shortened by 6 bases and J by 0 bases, with 15 bases between the two germline ends. The CDR3 totals 16 residues. DNA of the CDR3: TGTGCCAGCAGTCCTCGGGACCTTAGCTCCTACAATGAGCAGTTCTTC. Encoded protein: CASSPRDLSSYNEQFF.

The genes are TRBV20-1 and TRBJ2-7, with D possibly being TRBD2 (6 bases). The CDR3 spans 16 residues. V was trimmed by 3 bases and J by 3 bases, leaving 21 bases between them. Germline V gene data show CDR1 as DFQATT and CDR2 as SNEGSKA (reference sequence). CDR3 protein: CSASGVPGDGGYEQYF. The DNA of the CDR3 is TGCAGTGCTAGTGGGGTTCCGGGGGACGGAGGCTACGAGCAGTACTTC.

The count of this clonotype is one. This chain connects TRBV29-1 to TRBJ1-1; TRBD1 matches at 8 bases. CDR3 length: 15 residues. V lost 7 bases, J lost 0 bases, and 10 bases stayed unmatched. Germline values: CDR1 SQVTM, CDR2 ANQGSEA. The CDR3 nucleotides are TGCAGCGGACCAACAGGGGGGCCCATGAACACTGAAGCTTTCTTT. Translated: CSGPTGGPMNTEAFF. Variable domain in full (rest from reference TRBV29-1 and TRBJ1-1): SAVISQKPSRDICQRGTSLTIQCQVDSQVTMMFWYRQQPGQSLTLIATANQGSEATYESGFVIDKFPISRPNLTFSTLTVSNMSPEDSSIYLCSGPTGGPMNTEAFFGQGTRLTVV.

The chain has TRBV19 and TRBJ2-5; D may match TRBD1 or TRBD2 (6 bases each). Deletions cut 5 bases from V and 4 bases from J, with 11 bases between. Germline-derived CDR1 and CDR2 are LNHDA and SQIVND (reference sequence). This CDR3 comprises 13 residues. CDR3 region: CASSDGGTETQYF. The CDR3, as DNA: TGTGCCAGTAGTGACGGGGGCACAGAGACCCAGTACTTC.

The chain recombines TRBV4-1 with TRBJ1-2, with 8 bases aligning to TRBD1. Trimming took 2 bases from V and 0 from J; bases not matched to a gene: 5. CDR1 and CDR2 from the germline V gene are MGHRA and YSYEKL. The CDR3 is 16 residues long. The CDR3 bases are TGCGCCAGCAGCCAAAGCGGGACAGGAGCTAACTATGGCTACACCTTC. Protein product: CASSQSGTGANYGYTF.

The gene calls are TRBV7-2 and TRBJ2-3, with D perhaps TRBD2 (6 bases). V shed 5 bases and J shed 2 bases, with 11 bases lying between them. The CDR3 totals 14 residues. Germline CDR1 is SGHTA and CDR2 is FQGNSA. The CDR3 bases are TGTGCCAGCAGCCACGGGACTGCCACAGATACGCAGTATTTT. Translating it yields CASSHGTATDTQYF.

A few counts support this clonotype. The rearrangement joins TRBV7-3 to TRBJ2-2, with a tentative D call TRBD2 (5 bases). Trimming removed 5 bases from V and 7 bases from J, with 8 bases in between. The CDR3 covers 12 residues. CDR1 is SGHTA and CDR2 is FQGTGA in the germline V gene. The CDR3: CASSPGIGELFF. The CDR3 DNA sequence: TGTGCCAGCAGCCCGGGGATCGGGGAGCTGTTTTTT.

V is TRBV3-1 and J is TRBJ2-7; D may match TRBD1 or TRBD2 (6 bases each). Germline CDR1 LGHDT, CDR2 YNNKEL (reference sequence). V lost 4 bases and J lost 2, with 12 bases in between. This CDR3 is 14 amino acids long. The CDR3 region is CASSPLGGPYEQYF. The CDR3, as DNA: TGTGCCAGCAGCCCCCTCGGGGGCCCCTACGAGCAGTACTTC.

The genes are TRBV29-1 and TRBJ2-7; 7 bases align to TRBD2. Looked up from germline, CDR1 is SQVTM and CDR2 is ANQGSEA. The CDR3 runs 11 residues. J was trimmed by 3 bases and V by 8 bases; bases with no gene match: 4. DNA for the CDR3: TGCAGCCTCAGGGAGGGCTACGAGCAGTACTTC. This codes for CSLREGYEQYF.

This clonotype was recorded once. This chain links TRBV6-6 with TRBJ2-5, with D possibly being TRBD1 or TRBD2 (7 bases each). The CDR3 has 14 residues. The germline V gene has CDR1 MNHNY and CDR2 SVGAGI (reference sequence). Deletions cut 6 bases from V and 4 bases from J, with 15 bases between. CDR3 residues: CASSPQGGRETQYF. The CDR3 DNA is TGTGCCAGCAGCCCCCAGGGGGGGCGAGAGACCCAGTACTTC.

The chain couples TRBV7-3 to TRBJ1-2; 7 positions agree with TRBD1. The junction had 6 bases not matched to a gene; V was cut back by 5 bases and J by 3 bases. The germline V gene has CDR1 SGHTA and CDR2 FQGTGA. This CDR3 has 14 residues. CDR3: CASSPTGTHYGYTF. The CDR3 DNA is TGTGCCAGCAGCCCGACAGGGACACACTATGGCTACACCTTC.

V is TRBV29-1 and J is TRBJ2-1; 8 bases line up with TRBD1. Per the germline V gene, CDR1 is SQVTM and CDR2 is ANQGSEA. Trimming removed 5 bases from V and 7 bases from J; junction bases left unmatched: 7. The CDR3 length is 13 residues. The CDR3: CSVFMGQANEQFF. The CDR3 coding sequence is TGCAGCGTTTTTATGGGACAGGCTAATGAGCAGTTCTTC.

This clonotype was counted a single time. The chain joins TRBV15 to TRBJ1-1; 8 nucleotides match TRBD1. J gave up 6 bases and V 1 base, and 13 bases lay outside the gene matches. Germline V gene data show CDR1 as LNHNV and CDR2 as YYDKDF (reference sequence). The CDR3 is made up of 17 amino acids. The chain's CDR3 is CATSRASPGQVSAEAFF. The CDR3 DNA reads as TGTGCCACCAGCAGAGCATCTCCGGGACAGGTGTCCGCTGAAGCTTTCTTT.

This clonotype was seen only once. V usage is TRBV6-6 and J usage is TRBJ2-2; either TRBD1 or TRBD2 may fit D (5 bases each). Germline CDR1 reads MNHNY; CDR2 reads SVGAGI (reference sequence). V lost 4 bases and J 5 bases, leaving 14 bases between the germline ends. The CDR3 length is 15 residues. This CDR3 is CASSSRDLSTGELFF. The CDR3 region has the DNA TGTGCCAGCAGTTCCCGGGACCTATCAACCGGGGAGCTGTTTTTT.

The chain has TRBV4-1 and TRBJ2-3; TRBD2 might be the D (5 bases). Looked up from germline, CDR1 is MGHRA and CDR2 is YSYEKL. The V end lost 3 bases, the J end lost 6 bases, and 19 bases lay between the germline ends. The CDR3 is 16 amino acids. CDR3 region: CASSQEAMGFGDTQYF. As DNA, the CDR3 is TGCGCCAGCAGCCAGGAGGCCATGGGCTTCGGGGATACGCAGTATTTT.

The V and J genes are TRBV7-2 and TRBJ2-5; D unclear. The V gene lost 11 bases and the J gene lost 7 bases, with 17 bases spanning the gap. This CDR3 is built from 12 residues. Germline assignment: CDR1 SGHTA and CDR2 FQGNSA. CDR3 sequence (DNA): TGTGCCGGGTCTAGTATGTGGGGGACCCAGTACTTC. Residues: CAGSSMWGTQYF.

This rearrangement joins TRBV20-1 to TRBJ2-3; 11 bases map to TRBD2. The junction had 12 bases not matched to a gene; V was cut back by 7 bases and J by 0 bases. Germline loops: CDR1 DFQATT, CDR2 SNEGSKA (reference sequence). The CDR3 extends over 17 amino acids. The CDR3 DNA sequence: TGCAGTGGTTTCACTAGCGGGGGATATTCTAGCACAGATACGCAGTATTTT. Residues: CSGFTSGGYSSTDTQYF.

The chain recombines TRBV30 with TRBJ1-4, with TRBD1 identical over 9 bases. The germline V gene encodes CDR1 GTSNPN and CDR2 SVGIG (reference sequence). The CDR3 is 14 amino acids. V shed 2 bases, J shed 8 bases, and the junction held 6 bases outside the gene matches. CDR3 in amino acids: CAWSTGGAGEKLFF. CDR3 nucleotide sequence: TGTGCCTGGAGTACAGGGGGCGCTGGGGAAAAACTGTTTTTT.

This chain uses TRBV29-1 with TRBJ2-3; 7 nucleotides line up with TRBD2. V gave up 4 bases and J gave up 6 bases; unmatched junction bases: 4. The length of the CDR3 is 12 residues. Germline loops: CDR1 SQVTM, CDR2 ANQGSEA. Here the CDR3 DNA reads TGCAGCGTTGGTCCCGGGGGGGATACGCAGTATTTT. Translated, it gives CSVGPGGDTQYF.

The chain has TRBV5-1 and TRBJ1-1; D uncertain. Germline V gene lookup returns CDR1 SGHRS and CDR2 YFSETQ. The CDR3 contains 16 residues. V gave up 1 base and J gave up 3 bases, with 16 bases separating them. The CDR3 DNA reads as TGCGCCAGCAGCTTGAAGGCCCGTTGGGAGGACACTGAAGCTTTCTTT. It yields the protein CASSLKARWEDTEAFF.

The chain carries TRBV7-2 and TRBJ2-7; D call uncertain. Trimming pared 2 bases from V and 2 bases from J, leaving 4 bases between. The CDR3 totals 12 residues. CDR1 is SGHTA, CDR2 FQGNSA, per germline. CDR3: CASSLPAYEQYF. The DNA of the CDR3 is TGTGCCAGCAGCTTACCCGCCTACGAGCAGTACTTC. Based on the CDR3 plus reference TRBV7-2 and TRBJ2-7, the full variable domain is GAGVSQSPSNKVTEKGKDVELRCDPISGHTALYWYRQSLGQGLEFLIYFQGNSAPDKSGLPSDRFSAERTGGSVSTLTIQRTQQEDSAVYLCASSLPAYEQYFGPGTRLTVT.

Here the CDR3 DNA reads TGCGCCAGCAGCCACAGGGCCTCGGGAGAAGTCCGATGGGAGCTGTTTTTT. Translation: CASSHRASGEVRWELFF. J is TRBJ2-2 and V is TRBV5-1; D may be TRBD1 or TRBD2 (6 bases each). V was shortened by 4 bases and J by 9 bases, with 25 bases between the two germline ends. The length of the CDR3 is 17 residues. Per germline, CDR1 SGHRS and CDR2 YFSETQ.

CDR3 sequence reads: CASSHSRGGSTDTQYF. The CDR3 bases are TGTGCCAGCAGCCACTCTCGGGGGGGTAGCACAGATACGCAGTATTTT. This rearrangement joins TRBV3-1 to TRBJ2-3; 8 bases match TRBD2. V lost 3 bases and J lost 0; bases outside the gene matches: 5. CDR1 is LGHDT, CDR2 YNNKEL, per germline (reference sequence). The CDR3 totals 16 residues.

The CDR3 DNA is TGTGCCAGCAGTGAAGGGTTGCGGGGAGGGCAGTTCTTC. As protein: CASSEGLRGGQFF. The chain combines TRBV25-1 with TRBJ2-1; possibly TRBD2 for D (6 bases). Germline V gene sequence: CDR1 MGHDK, CDR2 SYGVNS. The CDR3 contains 13 residues. V was clipped by 2 bases and J by 12 bases, with 14 bases between them.

The chain recombines TRBV12-3 or TRBV12-4 with TRBJ2-7, with TRBD1 identical over 7 bases. CDR3 length equals 14 residues. J lost 6 bases, V lost 2 bases, and 7 bases had no gene match. In DNA form, the CDR3 reads TGTGCCAGCAGTTTACTGGACAGGAAGGGCGAGCAGTACTTC. Translation gives CASSLLDRKGEQYF.

This chain links TRBV12-5 with TRBJ1-3, with 7 bases matching TRBD1. The V and J ends lost 5 bases and 0 bases, in that order; junction bases with no gene match: 10. Per germline, CDR1 LGHNT and CDR2 FRNRAP. This CDR3 is built from 17 residues. The CDR3 region has the DNA TGTGCTAGTGGTATCCTGGGGACAGCCTTCTCTGGAAACACCATATATTTT. Translation gives CASGILGTAFSGNTIYF.

J is TRBJ2-7 and V is TRBV20-1, with D perhaps matching TRBD1 (5 bases). This CDR3 contains 16 residues. V lost 1 base to trimming and J lost 2 bases, with 18 bases between them. From germline, CDR1 is DFQATT and CDR2 SNEGSKA (reference sequence). The CDR3 DNA is TGCAGTGCTAGAGGCCGTACAGGCGCCTATCCCTACGAGCAGTACTTC. Protein: CSARGRTGAYPYEQYF.

The chain carries TRBV9 and TRBJ2-5; no clear D gene. The CDR3 is 14 residues long. The V end was cut by 1 base, the J end by 2 bases, with 9 bases between. Germline V CDR1 and CDR2: SGDLS, YYNGEE. DNA for the CDR3: TGTGCCAGCAGCGTATGGGGATCACAAGAGACCCAGTACTTC. It is translated as CASSVWGSQETQYF.

The chain uses TRBV13 and TRBJ2-1; no firm D call. The germline CDR1 and CDR2 sequences are PRHDT and FYEKMQ (reference sequence). This CDR3 is built from 14 residues. V was pared by 5 bases and J by 0 bases, with 8 bases between. The CDR3 DNA is TGTGCCAGCAGCCCCATCGGCTCCTACAATGAGCAGTTCTTC. This gives the protein CASSPIGSYNEQFF.